This TCR beta chain was sequenced during a study of shared clonotypes between healthy human individuals. Study-level findings and limits: On the whole, naive subsets had larger estimated richness than memory subsets had.

Worth noting for this clone: Its antigen is currently unknown.

Trimming shortened V by 6 bases and J by 4 bases, and 15 bases separated the two germline ends. Germline V gene data show CDR1 as ENHRY and CDR2 as SYGVKD. There are 14 residues in the CDR3. Assay used: immunoSEQ multiplex PCR; TCRdb lists only in-frame clones, some missing. The sample records approximately 2.3 million clones, over 90% being singletons. This rearrangement joins TRBV10-3 to TRBJ2-5; perhaps TRBD2 as D (5 bases). The clonotype comes from a man younger than 35 in good health. Some clones in this sample may be carry-over from other donors' samples. Sample: naive CD4+ T cells from PBMCs. The sample's subset: CD45RA+ positively selected. The DNA for the CDR3 is TGTGCCATCAGGGAGGACCAGAAAGGAGAGACCCAGTACTTC. Translation: CAIREDQKGETQYF.